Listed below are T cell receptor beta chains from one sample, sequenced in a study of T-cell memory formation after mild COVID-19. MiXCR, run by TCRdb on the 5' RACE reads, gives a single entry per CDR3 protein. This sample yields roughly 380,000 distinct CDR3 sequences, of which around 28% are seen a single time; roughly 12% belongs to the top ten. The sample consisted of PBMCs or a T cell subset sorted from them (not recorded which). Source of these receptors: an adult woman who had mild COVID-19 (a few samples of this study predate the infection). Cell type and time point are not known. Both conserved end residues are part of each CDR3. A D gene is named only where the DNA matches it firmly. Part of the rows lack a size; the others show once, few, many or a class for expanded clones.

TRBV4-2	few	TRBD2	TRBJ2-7	TGTGCCAGCAGCCAAGATTTCGGGACTAGCGGGAGTAGCGAGCAGTACTTC	CASSQDFGTSGSSEQYF
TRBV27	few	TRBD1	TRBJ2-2	TGTGCCAGCAGTTTAGGGACAGGGCTCGCCGGGGAGCTGTTTTTT	CASSLGTGLAGELFF
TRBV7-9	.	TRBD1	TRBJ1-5	TGTGCCAGCAGTTTGGACAGGGAACAGCCCCAGCATTTT	CASSLDREQPQHF
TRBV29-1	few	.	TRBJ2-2	TGCAGCGGAAGTCAAGGTTCCGGGGAGCTGTTTTTT	CSGSQGSGELFF
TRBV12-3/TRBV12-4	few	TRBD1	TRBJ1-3	TGTGCCAGCAGTCCCCCGGGCAGTTTGAGGGGGCGGGGAAACACCATATATTTT	CASSPPGSLRGRGNTIYF
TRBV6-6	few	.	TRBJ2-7	TGTGCCAGCAGTTACTCCGACGGGTACGAGCAGTACTTC	CASSYSDGYEQYF
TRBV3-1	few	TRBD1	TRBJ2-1	TGTGCCAGCAGCCAAGGGACAGGGGGCAATGAGCAGTTCTTC	CASSQGTGGNEQFF
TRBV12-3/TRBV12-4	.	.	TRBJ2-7	TGTGCCAGCAGAGACGGTATAGGGGCCTACGAGCAGTACTTC	CASRDGIGAYEQYF
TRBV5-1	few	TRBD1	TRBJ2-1	TGCGCCAGCAGCTCGACAGGGGGCGGTTACAATGAGCAGTTCTTC	CASSSTGGGYNEQFF
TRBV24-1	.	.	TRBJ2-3	TGTGCCACCAGTGACTGGGACAAGTCTGACACAGATACGCAGTATTTT	CATSDWDKSDTDTQYF
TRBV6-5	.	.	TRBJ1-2	TGTGCCAGCAGTATCGGTACTAACTATGGCTACACCTTC	CASSIGTNYGYTF
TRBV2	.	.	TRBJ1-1	TGTGCCAGCACCTCCGACGCTGAAGCTTTCTTT	CASTSDAEAFF
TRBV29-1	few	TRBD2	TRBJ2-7	TGCAGCGTTGTTTCGCTAGCGGGAGGGTACGAGCAGTACTTC	CSVVSLAGGYEQYF
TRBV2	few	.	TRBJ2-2	TGTGCCAGCAGTGAAACGGGTACCGGGGAGCTGTTTTTT	CASSETGTGELFF
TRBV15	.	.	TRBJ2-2	TGTGCCACCAGCAGAGGAGGGGCAAACACCGGGGAGCTGTTTTTT	CATSRGGANTGELFF
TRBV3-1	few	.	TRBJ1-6	TGTGCCAGCAGCCAAGTTGGGCAGGGAAGTTCACCCCTCCACTTT	CASSQVGQGSSPLHF
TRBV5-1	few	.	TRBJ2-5	TGCGCCAGCAGTTCTACTGGGGGGCCAGAGACCCAGTACTTC	CASSSTGGPETQYF
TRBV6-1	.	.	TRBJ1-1	TGTGCCAGCAGGTTGACGGAGGCCATGAACACTGAAGCTTTCTTT	CASRLTEAMNTEAFF
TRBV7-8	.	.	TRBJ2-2	TGTGCCAGCAGCCCCGACTACACCGGGGAGCTGTTTTTT	CASSPDYTGELFF
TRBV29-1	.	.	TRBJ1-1	TGCAGCGTTGAACAACAGGGATCGACTGAAGCTTTCTTT	CSVEQQGSTEAFF
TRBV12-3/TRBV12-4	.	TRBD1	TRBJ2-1	TGTGCCAGCGGTAGGACAGGGCCACTCTCCTACAATGAGCAGTTCTTC	CASGRTGPLSYNEQFF
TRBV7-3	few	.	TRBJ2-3	TGTGCCAGCAGCTTAGGTCCCTCTGGCACAGATACGCAGTATTTT	CASSLGPSGTDTQYF
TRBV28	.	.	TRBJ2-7	TGTGCCAGCAGAGCAGCCTATAAGACGGACATTAGCTCCTACGAGCAGTACTTC	CASRAAYKTDISSYEQYF
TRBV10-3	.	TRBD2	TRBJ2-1	TGTGCCATCAGTGATGCGGGAGGGCCTTTCGATGAGCAGTTCTTC	CAISDAGGPFDEQFF
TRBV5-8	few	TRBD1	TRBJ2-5	TGTGCCAGCAGCTTGGTCGTCAGGGGGCCAGAGACCCAGTACTTC	CASSLVVRGPETQYF
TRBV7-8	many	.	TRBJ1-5	TGTGCCAGCAGACAAGGGGCGAGCAATCAGCCCCAGCATTTT	CASRQGASNQPQHF
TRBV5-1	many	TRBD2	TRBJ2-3	TGCGCCAGCAGCGACAAAGCGGGGGCGGATACGCAGTATTTT	CASSDKAGADTQYF
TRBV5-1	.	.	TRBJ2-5	TGCGCCAGCAGGACAGGGAGGGAGACCCAGTACTTC	CASRTGRETQYF
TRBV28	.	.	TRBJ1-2	TGTGCCAGCAGTGAAACAGGGAGGAACTATGGCTACACCTTC	CASSETGRNYGYTF
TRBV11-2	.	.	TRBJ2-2	TGTGCCAGCAGCTCGCTGGGCATTGTGAACACCGGGGAGCTGTTTTTT	CASSSLGIVNTGELFF
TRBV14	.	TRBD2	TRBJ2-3	TGTGCCAGCAGCCACGGGGGAGGGCCACATACGCAGTATTTT	CASSHGGGPHTQYF
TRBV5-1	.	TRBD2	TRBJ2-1	TGCGCCAGTAACCCCGGGACTAGCGGGTCCCATGAGCAGTTCTTC	CASNPGTSGSHEQFF
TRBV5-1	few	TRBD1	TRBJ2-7	TGCGCCAGCAGTAGGGACAGAAGTTACGAGCAGTACTTC	CASSRDRSYEQYF
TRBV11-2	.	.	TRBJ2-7	TGTGCCAGCAGCCCCCTTAAGAGAACCCACGAGCAGTACTTC	CASSPLKRTHEQYF
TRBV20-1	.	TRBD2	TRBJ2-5	TGCAGTGCTAGAGATGGAAGCGGGAGGGAGGAGACCCAGTACTTC	CSARDGSGREETQYF
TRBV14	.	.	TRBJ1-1	TGTGCCAGCAGCCCCCGGCACGGCGAGAACACTGAAGCTTTCTTT	CASSPRHGENTEAFF
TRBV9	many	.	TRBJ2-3	TGTGCCAGCAGCGTAGGGGCAGGGGGCACAGATACGCAGTATTTT	CASSVGAGGTDTQYF
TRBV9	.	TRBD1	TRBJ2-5	TGTGCCAGCAGCGCGTCCGGGACAGGGCACCAAGAGACCCAGTACTTC	CASSASGTGHQETQYF
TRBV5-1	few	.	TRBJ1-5	TGCGCCAGCAGCTTGGGCCCGCCCGGGGGCAATCAGCCCCAGCATTTT	CASSLGPPGGNQPQHF
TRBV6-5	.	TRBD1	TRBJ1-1	TGTGCCTGTGCCCGGGACAGGGCGTTGACTGAAGCTTTCTTT	CACARDRALTEAFF
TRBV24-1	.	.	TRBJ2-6	TGTGCCACCAGTGATCCTGGGATATCTGGGGCCAACGTCCTGACTTTC	CATSDPGISGANVLTF
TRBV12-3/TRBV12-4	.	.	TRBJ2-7	TGTGCCAGCAGTGGATCTGGACAGAGACCCTACGAGCAGTACTTC	CASSGSGQRPYEQYF